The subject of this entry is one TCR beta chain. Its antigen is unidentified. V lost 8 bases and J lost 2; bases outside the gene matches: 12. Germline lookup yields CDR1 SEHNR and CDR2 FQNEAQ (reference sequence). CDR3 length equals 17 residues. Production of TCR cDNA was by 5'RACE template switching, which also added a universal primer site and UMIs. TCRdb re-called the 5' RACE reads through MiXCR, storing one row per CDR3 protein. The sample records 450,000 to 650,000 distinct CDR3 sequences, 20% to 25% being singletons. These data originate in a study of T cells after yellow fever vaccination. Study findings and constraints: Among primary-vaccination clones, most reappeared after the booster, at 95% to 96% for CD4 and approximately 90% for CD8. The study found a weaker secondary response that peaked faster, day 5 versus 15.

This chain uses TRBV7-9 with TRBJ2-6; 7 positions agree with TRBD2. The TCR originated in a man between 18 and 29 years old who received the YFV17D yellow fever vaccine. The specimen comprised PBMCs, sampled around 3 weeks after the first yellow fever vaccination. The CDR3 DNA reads TGTGCCAGCGGAGACATTGGACGGGGGGCTGGGGCCAACGTCCTGACTTTC. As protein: CASGDIGRGAGANVLTF.